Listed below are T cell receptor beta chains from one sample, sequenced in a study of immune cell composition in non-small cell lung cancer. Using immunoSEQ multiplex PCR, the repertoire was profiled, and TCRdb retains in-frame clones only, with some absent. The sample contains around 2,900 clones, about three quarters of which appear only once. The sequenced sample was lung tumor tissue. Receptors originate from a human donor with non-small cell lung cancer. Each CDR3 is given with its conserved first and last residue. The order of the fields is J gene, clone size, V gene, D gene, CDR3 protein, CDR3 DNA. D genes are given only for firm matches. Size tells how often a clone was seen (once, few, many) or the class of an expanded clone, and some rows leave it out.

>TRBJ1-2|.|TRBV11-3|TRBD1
CASSLGGQGRYGYTF
TGTGCCAGCAGCTTAGGCGGACAGGGAAGATATGGCTACACCTTC
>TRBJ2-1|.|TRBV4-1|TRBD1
CASSQEGQGVLWQFF
TGCGCCAGCAGCCAAGAGGGACAGGGGGTGTTGTGGCAGTTCTTC
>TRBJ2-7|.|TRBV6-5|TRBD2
CASSSMAGVYEQYF
TGTGCCAGCAGTTCCATGGCGGGGGTCTACGAGCAGTACTTC
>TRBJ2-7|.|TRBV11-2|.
CASSLERAGQYF
TGTGCCAGCAGCTTAGAAAGAGCTGGGCAGTACTTC
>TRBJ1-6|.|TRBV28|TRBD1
CASSLDVGGSSRPLHF
TGTGCCAGCAGTTTAGATGTAGGGGGCTCCTCTCGCCCCCTCCACTTT
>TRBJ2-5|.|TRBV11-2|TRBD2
CASSFSSGGLQETQYF
TGTGCCAGCAGCTTCTCTAGCGGGGGCCTCCAAGAGACCCAGTACTTC
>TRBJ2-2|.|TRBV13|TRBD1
CASSLRQGRGTGELFF
TGTGCCAGCAGCCTACGACAGGGCCGGGGCACCGGGGAGCTGTTTTTT
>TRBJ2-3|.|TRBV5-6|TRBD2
CASSLAPGGATDTQYF
TGTGCCAGCAGCTTGGCGCCGGGGGGGGCCACAGATACGCAGTATTTT
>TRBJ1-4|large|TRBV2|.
CASSEGQDLANEKLFF
TGTGCCAGCAGTGAGGGGCAGGATTTGGCTAATGAAAAACTGTTTTTT
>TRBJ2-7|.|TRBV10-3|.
CAISAPGSSYEQYF
TGTGCCATCAGCGCCCCGGGGTCCTCCTACGAGCAGTACTTC
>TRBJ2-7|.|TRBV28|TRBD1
CASRGVGQPSYEQYF
TGTGCCAGCAGGGGGGTGGGACAGCCCTCCTACGAGCAGTACTTC
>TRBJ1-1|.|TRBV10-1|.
CASSEEKNTEAFF
TGCGCCAGCAGTGAGGAGAAGAACACTGAAGCTTTCTTT
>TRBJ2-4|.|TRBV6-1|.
CASNRQGGKNIQYF
TGTGCCAGCAATAGGCAGGGGGGCAAAAACATTCAGTACTTC
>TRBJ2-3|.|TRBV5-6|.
CASSPQGSTDTQYF
TGTGCCAGCAGCCCACAGGGAAGCACAGATACGCAGTATTTT
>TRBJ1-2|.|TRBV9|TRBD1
CASSPGQGVNTF
TGTGCCAGCAGCCCGGGACAGGGCGTCAACACCTTC
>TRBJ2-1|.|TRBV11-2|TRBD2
CASSFFGYGGGNEQFF
TGTGCCAGCAGCTTTTTCGGATACGGCGGGGGTAATGAGCAGTTCTTC
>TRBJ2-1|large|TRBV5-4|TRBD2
CASSGTSGGRLNNEQFF
TGTGCCAGCAGCGGAACTAGCGGGGGCCGTTTAAACAATGAGCAGTTCTTC
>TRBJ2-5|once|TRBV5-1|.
CASSLAGRGEETQYF
TGCGCCAGCAGCTTGGCTGGGCGGGGAGAAGAGACCCAGTACTTC
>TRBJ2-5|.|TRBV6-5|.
CASSYSAGGGEETQYF
TGTGCCAGCAGTTACTCCGCGGGTGGAGGGGAAGAGACCCAGTACTTC
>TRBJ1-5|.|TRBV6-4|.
CASECESYSNQPQHF
TGTGCCAGCGAGTGCGAGAGCTATAGCAATCAGCCCCAGCATTTT
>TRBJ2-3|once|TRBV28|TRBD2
CASSLTSGGQDTQYF
TGTGCCAGCAGCCTTACTAGCGGGGGGCAAGATACGCAGTATTTT
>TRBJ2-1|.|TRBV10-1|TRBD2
CASSESSGGYNEQFF
TGCGCCAGCAGTGAGAGTAGCGGGGGCTACAATGAGCAGTTCTTC
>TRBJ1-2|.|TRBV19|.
CATTTLDSGPLYGYTF
TGTGCCACCACCACGTTGGACTCGGGCCCTCTCTATGGCTACACCTTC
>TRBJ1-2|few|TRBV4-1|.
CASSQGSRVLGYTF
TGCGCCAGCAGCCAAGGATCCAGGGTATTAGGCTACACCTTC
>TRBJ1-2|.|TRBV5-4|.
CASSLVQGNYGYTF
TGTGCCAGCAGCTTGGTTCAGGGTAACTATGGCTACACCTTC